Listed below are T cell receptor beta chains from one sample, sequenced in a study of early T cells in non-severe SARS-CoV-2 infection. MiXCR was run by TCRdb on the 5' RACE reads, yielding one entry per CDR3 protein. The table has over 25,000 distinct CDR3 sequences, roughly a tenth seen once. The sample was whole blood. These receptors all stem from an adult who was a healthcare worker with PCR-confirmed SARS-CoV-2 infection or an uninfected control (not recorded which). CDR3s include the opening cysteine and the closing phenylalanine or tryptophan. The order of the fields is J gene, clone size, V gene, D gene, CDR3 DNA, CDR3 protein. D genes are given only for firm matches. The size of a clone is reported for some rows only, either as once, few or many, or as a class for expanded clones.

TRBJ1-1 | many | TRBV14 | . | TGTGCCAGCAGGGGTAACCTAAGGACTGAAGCTTTCTTT | CASRGNLRTEAFF
TRBJ2-2 | many | TRBV6-2/TRBV6-3 | . | TGTGCCAGCAGGGGAAGGATGAACACCGGGGAGCTGTTTTTT | CASRGRMNTGELFF
TRBJ1-1 | many | TRBV20-1 | . | TGCAGTGCTAGGGGGATGGGCACTGAAGCTTTCTTT | CSARGMGTEAFF
TRBJ1-3 | many | TRBV5-6 | . | TGTGCCAGCAGCCCGAGATCAGGGGCTGGAAACACCATATATTTT | CASSPRSGAGNTIYF
TRBJ1-2 | many | TRBV6-6 | . | TGTGCCAGCAGTTACACGACCGCCTTCACCTTC | CASSYTTAFTF
TRBJ2-1 | many | TRBV4-1 | . | TGCGCCAGCAGCCAAGGGGGGGCCAATGAGCAGTTCTTC | CASSQGGANEQFF
TRBJ1-4 | many | TRBV19 | TRBD1 | TGTGCCAGTACTCCGGGACAGTTTAATGAAAAACTGTTTTTT | CASTPGQFNEKLFF
TRBJ2-1 | . | TRBV7-2 | . | TGTGCCAGCAGCTCACGGAAGAGCGCATTTTACAATGAGCAGTTCTTC | CASSSRKSAFYNEQFF
TRBJ2-3 | few | TRBV18 | . | TGTGCCAGCTCACCACAGGGGAGTATTGCAGATACGCAGTATTTT | CASSPQGSIADTQYF
TRBJ1-1 | . | TRBV13 | . | TGTGCCAGCAGCTCATTCAGATTAGGCGAACCCCGGACTGAAGCTTTCTTT | CASSSFRLGEPRTEAFF
TRBJ1-1 | many | TRBV12-3/TRBV12-4 | . | TGTGCCAGCAGTGCCCCCTCAAGTGAAGCTTTCTTT | CASSAPSSEAFF
TRBJ2-1 | many | TRBV5-6 | . | TGTGCCAGCAGCTTAACGTCCTTAGGTGCCTACAATGAGCAGTTCTTC | CASSLTSLGAYNEQFF
TRBJ2-7 | . | TRBV5-4 | . | TGTGCCAGCAGCTTGGACAGGAGCTCCTACGAGCAGTACTTC | CASSLDRSSYEQYF
TRBJ2-1 | . | TRBV29-1 | . | TGCAGCGTTGAAGACAGGGATGGGTCCTACAATGAGCAGTTCTTC | CSVEDRDGSYNEQFF
TRBJ2-1 | . | TRBV6-2/TRBV6-3 | . | TGTGCCAGCATCCAGGCAAGGAGCTCCTACAATGAGCAGTTCTTC | CASIQARSSYNEQFF
TRBJ1-1 | few | TRBV5-5 | . | TGTGCCAGCAGCTTACGCTCGGGCACGGGGCAGACTGAAGCTTTCTTT | CASSLRSGTGQTEAFF
TRBJ2-1 | many | TRBV24-1 | . | TGTGCCACCAGTGAAAGGTATGAGCAGTTCTTC | CATSERYEQFF
TRBJ1-6 | few | TRBV4-3 | . | TGCGCCAGCAGCCAAGATATTTTTACAGGGAACCCACCCCTCCACTTT | CASSQDIFTGNPPLHF
TRBJ1-2 | many | TRBV5-4 | . | TGTGCCAGCAGCTTGGTGGCAGCCCAAAACTATGGCTACACCTTC | CASSLVAAQNYGYTF
TRBJ1-1 | few | TRBV30 | . | TGTGCCTGGAGTTATTATAGGGGGACTGAAGCTTTCTTT | CAWSYYRGTEAFF
TRBJ2-5 | many | TRBV24-1 | . | TGTGCCACCAGTGATTTGGGGAAAGGGGCCCAAGAGACCCAGTACTTC | CATSDLGKGAQETQYF
TRBJ2-1 | many | TRBV6-5 | TRBD1 | TGTGCCACCTGGGGGACAGGGTACAATGAGCAGTTCTTC | CATWGTGYNEQFF
TRBJ2-1 | many | TRBV29-1 | . | TGCAGCGTTGTCTTTTTGGCGACCAGTCTTAATGAGCAGTTCTTC | CSVVFLATSLNEQFF
TRBJ2-1 | . | TRBV5-1 | . | TGCGCCAGCAGCTTGATGGCTGAGCAGTTCTTC | CASSLMAEQFF
TRBJ2-5 | many | TRBV5-4 | . | TGTGCCAGCAGCTTGGTATCGGGAGTCTGGAGTCAGAAGACCCAGTACTTC | CASSLVSGVWSQKTQYF
TRBJ2-5 | . | TRBV7-2 | . | TGTGCCAGCAGCTCCCAGACCTACCTCGGGGCCCAGTACTTC | CASSSQTYLGAQYF
TRBJ2-5 | few | TRBV3-1 | . | TGTGCCAGCAGCCAGCACCCAGAGACCCAGTACTTC | CASSQHPETQYF
TRBJ1-1 | many | TRBV7-2 | . | TGTGCCAGCAGCTTATTTGGGCACACTGAAGCTTTCTTT | CASSLFGHTEAFF
TRBJ2-3 | many | TRBV7-6 | . | TGTGCCAGCACCGGAGGAGATACGCAGTATTTT | CASTGGDTQYF
TRBJ1-1 | . | TRBV12-3/TRBV12-4 | . | TGTGCCAGCAGGGGGGGACGGAGGGTTGGTGAAGCTTTCTTT | CASRGGRRVGEAFF
TRBJ1-5 | . | TRBV6-5 | TRBD1 | TGTGCCAGCAGTTACTCCCAGGGGGAACAGCCCCAGCATTTT | CASSYSQGEQPQHF
TRBJ1-2 | . | TRBV7-3 | . | TGTGCCAGCAGCTCAACAGGGCTCTATGGCTACACCTTC | CASSSTGLYGYTF
TRBJ1-6 | . | TRBV15 | . | TGTGCCACCAGCAGAGAACTTCGGGGGGAATCACCCCTCCACTTT | CATSRELRGESPLHF
TRBJ2-5 | many | TRBV6-6 | . | TGTGCCAGCAGTGACCCCCGGACTGCAGAGACCCAGTACTTC | CASSDPRTAETQYF
TRBJ2-7 | many | TRBV5-5 | . | TGTGCCAGCAGCTTGGTGGGGGGCGAGCAGTACTTC | CASSLVGGEQYF
TRBJ2-3 | once | TRBV7-2 | TRBD2 | TGTGCCAGCAGCTCTAGACTAGCGGCAGATACGCAGTATTTT | CASSSRLAADTQYF
TRBJ1-6 | many | TRBV7-9 | . | TGTGCCAGCAGCCGAGACACGAGCTCCTATAATTCACCCCTCCACTTT | CASSRDTSSYNSPLHF
TRBJ2-2 | few | TRBV7-6 | . | TGTGCCAGCAGCTTAACTCCCAACACCGGGGAGCTGTTTTTT | CASSLTPNTGELFF
TRBJ2-4 | many | TRBV12-3/TRBV12-4 | . | TGTGCCAGCAGTCCACCCCTCGGGGAAGCCAAAAACATTCAGTACTTC | CASSPPLGEAKNIQYF
TRBJ2-7 | many | TRBV20-1 | TRBD1 | TGCAGTGCTAGCCTGACAGGGGGCTCCTACGAGCAGTACTTC | CSASLTGGSYEQYF
TRBJ2-3 | many | TRBV27 | . | TGTGCCAGCAGTTTAGAAGTTAGGGCAGATACGCAGTATTTT | CASSLEVRADTQYF